Below, 17 T cell receptor beta chains from the same sample are listed, as sequenced in a study of response to subunit inactivated influenza vaccine. Each CDR3 protein gets one entry after TCRdb re-called the RT-PCR reads with MiXCR. This sample yields 500,000 to 600,000 distinct CDR3 sequences, of which 15% to 20% are seen a single time; roughly 3.1% belongs to the top ten. Specimen: CD4+ T cells sorted from PBMCs, collected about 23 months after vaccination. The receptors here all came from a man aged 45-69 years who received an inactivated influenza vaccine.

This chain uses TRBV24-1 with TRBJ2-2, with D possibly being TRBD2 (6 bases). There are 15 residues in the CDR3. V shed 2 bases and J shed 1 base, with 7 bases lying between them. Germline values: CDR1 KGHDR, CDR2 SFDVKD. The CDR3 loop reads CATSDWRVNTGELFF. Here the CDR3 DNA reads TGTGCCACCAGTGATTGGAGGGTGAACACCGGGGAGCTGTTTTTT.

The chain employs TRBV28 and TRBJ2-7; the D is unclear. The CDR3 loop spans 14 amino acids. The germline V and J ends were trimmed by 3 bases and 4 bases, with 13 bases remaining between them. The germline CDR1 and CDR2 sequences are MDHEN and SYDVKM. The CDR3 protein is CASSLTSRRYEQYF. The DNA of the CDR3 is TGTGCCAGCAGTTTGACCAGTCGGCGGTACGAGCAGTACTTC.

Only a few counts were recorded for this clonotype. The gene calls are TRBV10-3 and TRBJ2-6, with TRBD1 matching over 12 bases. The CDR3 length is 17 residues. CDR1 and CDR2 from the germline V gene are ENHRY and SYGVKD. Germline trimming cut 6 bases from V and 3 bases from J; bases unmatched to any gene: 6. The CDR3 protein is CAIRPGQGAGGANVLTF. Here the CDR3 DNA reads TGTGCCATCAGACCGGGACAGGGGGCAGGTGGGGCCAACGTCCTGACTTTC.

This clonotype was observed a few times. The CDR3 region has the DNA TGCGCCAGCAGCCAAGGCGCGGGGGAGTACAATGAGCAGTTCTTC. Protein sequence: CASSQGAGEYNEQFF. The chain employs TRBV4-3 and TRBJ2-1; 7 nucleotides align to TRBD2. CDR1 LGHNA and CDR2 YSLEER come from the germline V gene. This CDR3 spans 15 amino acids. V was pared by 1 base and J by 4 bases, with 4 bases of the junction left unmatched.

This clonotype was counted only a few times. V gene TRBV24-1 combines with J gene TRBJ2-3; TRBD2 matches at 13 bases. Germline CDR1 reads KGHDR; CDR2 reads SFDVKD. The CDR3 spans 16 residues. After removal of 7 bases from V and 2 bases from J, the junction contained 5 bases not matched to a gene. CDR3 in DNA: TGTGCCACCAGCGAACTAGCGGGGGGGCCCACAGATACGCAGTATTTT. This codes for CATSELAGGPTDTQYF.

This clonotype showed up many times. The rearrangement uses TRBV27 and TRBJ1-6; D gene uncertain. The CDR3 contains 13 residues. Deletions cut 4 bases from V and 9 bases from J, with 10 bases between. Germline V gives CDR1 MNHEY, CDR2 SMNVEV (reference sequence). CDR3 coding DNA: TGTGCCAGCAGTTATGTATCGCTTTCACCCCTCCACTTT. It encodes CASSYVSLSPLHF.

In this sample, this clonotype turned up once. This chain links TRBV19 with TRBJ2-1, with D hard to call. The germline gives CDR1 LNHDA, CDR2 SQIVND (reference sequence). Trimming removed 4 bases from V and 2 bases from J, with 6 bases in between. The CDR3 has 13 amino acids. The CDR3 coding sequence is TGTGCCAGTAGTAAGTTCACCTACAATGAGCAGTTCTTC. This gives the protein CASSKFTYNEQFF.

V and J are TRBV7-8 and TRBJ2-5; TRBD2 matches at 8 bases. J gave up 5 bases and V 6 bases, and 8 bases lay outside the gene matches. CDR3 length equals 14 residues. The germline V gene has CDR1 SGHVS and CDR2 FQNEAQ. Here the CDR3 reads CASSRYGRAETQYF. The CDR3 nucleotides are TGTGCCAGCAGTCGATACGGGAGGGCGGAGACCCAGTACTTC.

This clonotype turned up a few times. The V gene is TRBV11-1, the J gene TRBJ2-5, with TRBD2 identical over 10 bases. This CDR3 contains 13 residues. The trim removed 7 bases at V and 3 bases at J, leaving 2 bases unmatched. Germline assignment: CDR1 SGHAT and CDR2 FQDESV (reference sequence). The CDR3 is CASTSGSEETQYF. Here the CDR3 DNA reads TGTGCCAGCACTAGCGGGAGTGAAGAGACCCAGTACTTC.

The chain couples TRBV12-3 or TRBV12-4 to TRBJ2-2; 9 positions agree with TRBD1. V dropped 5 bases and J dropped 5; count of bases not matched to a gene: 12. CDR3 length: 17 residues. The CDR3 reads CASSPQTGGFLTGELFF. The CDR3 DNA follows: TGTGCCAGCAGTCCTCAGACAGGGGGATTCCTGACCGGGGAGCTGTTTTTT.

This clonotype was detected only a few times. V usage is TRBV7-9 and J usage is TRBJ1-6; 9 bases are a match to TRBD1. The CDR3 has 16 residues. From germline, CDR1 is SEHNR and CDR2 FQNEAQ (reference sequence). Losses at the gene ends were 5 bases for V and 9 bases for J; bases not matched to a gene: 11. CDR3 nucleotides: TGTGCCAGCAGCCGAATGACAGGGGGATTAGGTTCACCCCTCCACTTT. Translating gives CASSRMTGGLGSPLHF.

This clonotype has more than one count but fewer than ten. The genes are TRBV11-1 and TRBJ2-1, with D possibly TRBD2 on 7 matching bases. V was shortened by 3 bases and J by 1 base, with 19 bases between the two germline ends. The CDR3 runs to 18 residues. Germline CDR1 is SGHAT and CDR2 is FQDESV (reference sequence). The CDR3 here is CASSFPHLRGASYNEQFF. The CDR3, as DNA: TGTGCCAGCAGCTTCCCCCACTTACGGGGGGCGTCCTACAATGAGCAGTTCTTC.

The gene calls are TRBV11-2 and TRBJ2-2, with D possibly being TRBD1 (6 bases). The CDR3 runs to 14 residues. Germline values: CDR1 SGHAT, CDR2 FQNNGV. Deletions cut 5 bases from V and 4 bases from J, with 11 bases between. CDR3 sequence reads: CASSLGTITGELFF. CDR3 nucleotides: TGTGCCAGCAGCCTCGGGACAATCACCGGGGAGCTGTTTTTT.

This clonotype was seen more than once but under ten times. The chain is built from TRBV20-1 and TRBJ1-4; unclear D gene. The CDR3 is made up of 15 amino acids. V was trimmed by 1 base and J by 6 bases, leaving 15 bases between them. Per the germline V gene, CDR1 is DFQATT and CDR2 is SNEGSKA (reference sequence). The CDR3 loop is CSARVQSHIDEKLFF. The CDR3 nucleotides are TGCAGTGCTAGAGTACAGTCCCATATCGATGAAAAACTGTTTTTT.

This clonotype has a count of ten or more. The chain joins TRBV3-1 to TRBJ1-3, with D hard to call. Germline lookup yields CDR1 LGHDT and CDR2 YNNKEL (reference sequence). V was trimmed by 6 bases and J by 0 bases, leaving 6 bases between them. The CDR3 contains 13 residues. CDR3 DNA sequence: TGTGCCAGCAGGGCGACCTCTGGAAACACCATATATTTT. Translation: CASRATSGNTIYF.

The rearrangement links TRBV10-3 to TRBJ2-3; D is ambiguous. Trimming shortened V by 8 bases and J by 0 bases, and 9 bases separated the two germline ends. Germline loops: CDR1 ENHRY, CDR2 SYGVKD. This CDR3 contains 13 residues. The CDR3 DNA is TGTGCCATCGTGGCAGCAAGCACAGATACGCAGTATTTT. It codes for CAIVAASTDTQYF.

This chain joins TRBV12-3 or TRBV12-4 and TRBJ1-4; 7 positions match TRBD1. The CDR3 totals 14 residues. V lost 3 bases to trimming and J lost 7 bases; unmatched junction nucleotides: 5. The CDR3 DNA is TGTGCCAGCAGTTTGGGGACAGTGGGTGAAAAACTGTTTTTT. Protein: CASSLGTVGEKLFF.